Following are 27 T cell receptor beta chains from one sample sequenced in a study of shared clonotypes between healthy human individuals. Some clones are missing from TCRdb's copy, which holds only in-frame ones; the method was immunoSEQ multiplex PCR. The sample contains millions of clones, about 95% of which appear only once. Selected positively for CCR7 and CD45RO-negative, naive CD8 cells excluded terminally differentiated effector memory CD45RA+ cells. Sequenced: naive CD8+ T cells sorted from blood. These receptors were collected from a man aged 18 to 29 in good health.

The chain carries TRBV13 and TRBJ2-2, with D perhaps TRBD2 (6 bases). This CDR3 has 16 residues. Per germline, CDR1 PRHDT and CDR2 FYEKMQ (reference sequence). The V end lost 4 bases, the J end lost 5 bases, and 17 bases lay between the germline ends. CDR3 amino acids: CASSSLEVRGTGELFF. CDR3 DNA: TGTGCCAGCAGCTCATTAGAGGTCCGGGGGACCGGGGAGCTGTTTTTT.

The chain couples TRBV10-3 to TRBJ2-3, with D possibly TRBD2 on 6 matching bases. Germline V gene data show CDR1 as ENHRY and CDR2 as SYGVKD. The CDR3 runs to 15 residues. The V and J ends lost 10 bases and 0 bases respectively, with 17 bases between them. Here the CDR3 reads CATWDFSISTDTQYF. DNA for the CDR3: TGTGCCACCTGGGACTTCTCCATTAGCACAGATACGCAGTATTTT.

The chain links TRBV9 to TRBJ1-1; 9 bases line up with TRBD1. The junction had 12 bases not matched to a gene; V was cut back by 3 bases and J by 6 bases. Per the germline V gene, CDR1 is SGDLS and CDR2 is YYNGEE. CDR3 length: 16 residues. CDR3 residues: CASSGGKTGQGPEAFF. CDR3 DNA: TGTGCCAGCAGCGGCGGCAAGACGGGACAGGGCCCTGAAGCTTTCTTT.

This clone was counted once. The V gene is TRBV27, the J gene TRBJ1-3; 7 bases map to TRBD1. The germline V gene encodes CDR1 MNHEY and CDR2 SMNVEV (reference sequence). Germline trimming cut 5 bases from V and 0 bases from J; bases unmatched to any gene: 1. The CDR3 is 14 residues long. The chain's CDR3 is CASSRQGSGNTIYF. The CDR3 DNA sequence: TGTGCCAGCAGTAGACAGGGCTCTGGAAACACCATATATTTT.

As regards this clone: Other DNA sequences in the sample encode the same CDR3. CDR3 coding DNA: TGCAGCGTGGGTAGCTCCTACAATGAGCAGTTCTTC. Protein: CSVGSSYNEQFF. The chain links TRBV29-1 to TRBJ2-1; no firm D call. The CDR3 is made up of 12 amino acids. Trimming left V 6 bases short and J 0 bases short, with 6 bases between. Germline loops: CDR1 SQVTM, CDR2 ANQGSEA.

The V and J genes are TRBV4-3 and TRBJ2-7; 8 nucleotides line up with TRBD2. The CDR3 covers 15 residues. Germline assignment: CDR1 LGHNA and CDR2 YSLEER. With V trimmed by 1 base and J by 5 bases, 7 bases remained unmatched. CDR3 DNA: TGCGCCAGCAGCCAAGTCGAAGCGGGAGAAGACGAGCAGTACTTC. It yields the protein CASSQVEAGEDEQYF.

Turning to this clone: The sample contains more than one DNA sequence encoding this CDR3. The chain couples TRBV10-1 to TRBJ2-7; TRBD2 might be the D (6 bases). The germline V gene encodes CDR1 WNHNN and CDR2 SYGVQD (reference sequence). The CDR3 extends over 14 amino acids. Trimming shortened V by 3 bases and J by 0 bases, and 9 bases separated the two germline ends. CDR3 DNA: TGCGCCAGCAGTGATCGGGAGAGCTCCTACGAGCAGTACTTC. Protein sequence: CASSDRESSYEQYF.

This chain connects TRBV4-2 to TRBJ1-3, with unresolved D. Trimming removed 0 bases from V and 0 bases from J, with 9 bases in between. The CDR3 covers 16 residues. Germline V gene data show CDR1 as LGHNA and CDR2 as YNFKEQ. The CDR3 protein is CASSQDWSSSGNTIYF. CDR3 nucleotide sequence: TGTGCCAGCAGCCAAGATTGGAGCAGCTCTGGAAACACCATATATTTT.

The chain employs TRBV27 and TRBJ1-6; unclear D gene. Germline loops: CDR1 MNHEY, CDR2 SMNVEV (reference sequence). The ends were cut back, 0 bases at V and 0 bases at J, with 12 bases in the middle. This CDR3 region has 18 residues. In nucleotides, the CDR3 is TGTGCCAGCAGTTTATCCCCTCCGCCTAGCTCCTATAATTCACCCCTCCACTTT. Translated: CASSLSPPPSSYNSPLHF.

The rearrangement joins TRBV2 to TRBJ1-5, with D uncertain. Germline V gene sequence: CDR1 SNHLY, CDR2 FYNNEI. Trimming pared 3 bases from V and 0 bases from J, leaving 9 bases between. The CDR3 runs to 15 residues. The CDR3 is CASSDFRDSNQPQHF. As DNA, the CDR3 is TGTGCCAGCAGTGATTTTCGAGATAGCAATCAGCCCCAGCATTTT.

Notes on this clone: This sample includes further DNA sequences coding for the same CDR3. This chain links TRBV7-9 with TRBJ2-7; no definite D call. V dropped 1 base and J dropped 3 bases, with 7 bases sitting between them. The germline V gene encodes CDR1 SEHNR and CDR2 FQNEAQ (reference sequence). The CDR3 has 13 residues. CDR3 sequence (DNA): TGTGCCAGCAGCTTAGGGCCGGGCTACGAGCAGTACTTC. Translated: CASSLGPGYEQYF.

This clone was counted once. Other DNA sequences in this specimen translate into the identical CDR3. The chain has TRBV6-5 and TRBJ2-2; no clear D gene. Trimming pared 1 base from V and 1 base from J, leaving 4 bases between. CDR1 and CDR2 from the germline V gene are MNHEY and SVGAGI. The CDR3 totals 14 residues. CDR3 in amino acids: CASSYLQNTGELFF. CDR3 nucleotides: TGTGCCAGCAGTTACTTACAGAACACCGGGGAGCTGTTTTTT.

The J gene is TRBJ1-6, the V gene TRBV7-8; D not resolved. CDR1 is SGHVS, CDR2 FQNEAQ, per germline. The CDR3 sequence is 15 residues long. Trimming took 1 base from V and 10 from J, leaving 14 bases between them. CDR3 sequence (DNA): TGTGCCAGCAGCTTAGAGGCCGAAGCCGCATCACCCCTCCACTTT. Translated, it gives CASSLEAEAASPLHF.

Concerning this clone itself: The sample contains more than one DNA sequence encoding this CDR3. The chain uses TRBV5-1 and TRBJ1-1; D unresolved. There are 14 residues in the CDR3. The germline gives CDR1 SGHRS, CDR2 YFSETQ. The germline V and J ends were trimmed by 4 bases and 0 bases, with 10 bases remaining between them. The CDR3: CASSLGEMNTEAFF. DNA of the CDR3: TGCGCCAGCAGCCTAGGAGAAATGAACACTGAAGCTTTCTTT. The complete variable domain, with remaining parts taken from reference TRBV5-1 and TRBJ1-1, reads KAGVTQTPRYLIKTRGQQVTLSCSPISGHRSVSWYQQTPGQGLQFLFEYFSETQRNKGNFPGRFSGRQFSNSRSEMNVSTLELGDSALYLCASSLGEMNTEAFFGQGTRLTVV.

Here the CDR3 reads CASSMGSYYEQYF. Written as DNA, the CDR3 is TGTGCCAGTAGTATGGGCAGCTACTACGAGCAGTACTTC. V gene TRBV19 combines with J gene TRBJ2-7; the D is unclear. Germline CDR1 is LNHDA and CDR2 is SQIVND (reference sequence). V was trimmed by 3 bases and J by 3 bases, leaving 9 bases between them. This CDR3 has 13 residues.

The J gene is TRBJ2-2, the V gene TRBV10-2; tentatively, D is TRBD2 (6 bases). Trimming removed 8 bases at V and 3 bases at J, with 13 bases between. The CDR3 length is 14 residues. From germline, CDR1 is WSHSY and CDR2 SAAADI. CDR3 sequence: CASWGTRDTGELFF. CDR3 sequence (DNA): TGCGCCAGCTGGGGGACTCGGGACACCGGGGAGCTGTTTTTT.

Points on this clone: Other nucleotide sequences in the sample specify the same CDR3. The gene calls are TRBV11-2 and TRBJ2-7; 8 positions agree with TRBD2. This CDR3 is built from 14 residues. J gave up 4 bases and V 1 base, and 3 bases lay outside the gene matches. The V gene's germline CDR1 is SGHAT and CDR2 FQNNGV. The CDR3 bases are TGTGCCAGCAGCTTAGGGAGCGGGAGTTACGAGCAGTACTTC. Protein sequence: CASSLGSGSYEQYF.

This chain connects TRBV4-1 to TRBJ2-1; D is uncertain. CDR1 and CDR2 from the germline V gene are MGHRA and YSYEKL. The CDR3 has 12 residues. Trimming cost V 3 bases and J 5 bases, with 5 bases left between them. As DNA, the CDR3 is TGCGCCAGCAGCCACCAAAACAATGAGCAGTTCTTC. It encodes CASSHQNNEQFF.

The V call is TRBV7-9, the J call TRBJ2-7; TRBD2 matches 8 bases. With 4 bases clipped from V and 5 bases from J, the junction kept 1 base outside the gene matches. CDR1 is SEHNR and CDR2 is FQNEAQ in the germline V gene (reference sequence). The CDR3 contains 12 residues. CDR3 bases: TGTGCCAGCAGCTCCGGGGGGGACGAGCAGTACTTC. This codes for CASSSGGDEQYF.

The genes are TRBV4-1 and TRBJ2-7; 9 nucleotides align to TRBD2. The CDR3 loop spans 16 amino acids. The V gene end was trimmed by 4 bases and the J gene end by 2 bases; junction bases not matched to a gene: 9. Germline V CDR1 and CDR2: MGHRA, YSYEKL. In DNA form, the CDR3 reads TGCGCCAGCAGCCCCCTAGCGGGGTCGATCCCCTACGAGCAGTACTTC. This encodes CASSPLAGSIPYEQYF.

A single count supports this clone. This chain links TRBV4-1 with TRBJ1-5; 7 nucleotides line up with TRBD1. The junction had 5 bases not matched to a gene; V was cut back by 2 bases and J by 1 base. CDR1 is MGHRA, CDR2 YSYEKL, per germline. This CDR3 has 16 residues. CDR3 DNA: TGCGCCAGCAGCCAACGACAGGGTAAAAGCAATCAGCCCCAGCATTTT. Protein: CASSQRQGKSNQPQHF.

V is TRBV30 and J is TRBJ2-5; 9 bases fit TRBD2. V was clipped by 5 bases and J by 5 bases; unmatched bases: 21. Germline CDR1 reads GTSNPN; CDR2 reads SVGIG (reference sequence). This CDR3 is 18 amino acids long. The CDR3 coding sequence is TGTGCCTGGGCACCAACCGGGACTAGCCGGGTGCTTGGTGAGACCCAGTACTTC. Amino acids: CAWAPTGTSRVLGETQYF. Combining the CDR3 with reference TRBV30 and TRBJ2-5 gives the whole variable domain SQTIHQWPATLVQPVGSPLSLECTVEGTSNPNLYWYRQAAGRGLQLLFYSVGIGQISSEVPQNLSASRPQDRQFILSSKKLLLSDSGFYLCAWAPTGTSRVLGETQYFGPGTRLLVL.

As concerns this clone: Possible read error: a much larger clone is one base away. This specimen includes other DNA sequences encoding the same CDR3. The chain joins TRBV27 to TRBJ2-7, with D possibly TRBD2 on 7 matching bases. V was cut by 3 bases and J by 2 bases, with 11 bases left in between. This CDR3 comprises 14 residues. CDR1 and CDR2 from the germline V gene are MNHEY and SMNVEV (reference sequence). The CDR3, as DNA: TGTGCCAGCAGTTTTGGGGGGGCCCCCTACGAGCAGTACTTC. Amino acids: CASSFGGAPYEQYF.

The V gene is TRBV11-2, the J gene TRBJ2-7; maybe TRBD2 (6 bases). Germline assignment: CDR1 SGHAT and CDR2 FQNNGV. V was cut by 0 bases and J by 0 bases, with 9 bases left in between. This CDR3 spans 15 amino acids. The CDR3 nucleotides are TGTGCCAGCAGCTTAGAGGTGACTAGCTCCTACGAGCAGTACTTC. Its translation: CASSLEVTSSYEQYF.

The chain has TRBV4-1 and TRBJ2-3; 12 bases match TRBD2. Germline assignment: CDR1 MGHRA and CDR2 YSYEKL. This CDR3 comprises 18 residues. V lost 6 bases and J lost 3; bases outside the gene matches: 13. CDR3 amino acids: CASSASGGAIRGTDTQYF. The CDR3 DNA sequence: TGCGCCAGCAGTGCTAGCGGGGGGGCCATTAGGGGTACAGATACGCAGTATTTT.

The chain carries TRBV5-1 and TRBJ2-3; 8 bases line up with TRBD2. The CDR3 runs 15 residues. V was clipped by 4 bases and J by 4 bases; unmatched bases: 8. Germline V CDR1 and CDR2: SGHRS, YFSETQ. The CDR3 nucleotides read TGCGCCAGCAGCCTCCCGGGACTAGATGCAGATACGCAGTATTTT. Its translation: CASSLPGLDADTQYF.

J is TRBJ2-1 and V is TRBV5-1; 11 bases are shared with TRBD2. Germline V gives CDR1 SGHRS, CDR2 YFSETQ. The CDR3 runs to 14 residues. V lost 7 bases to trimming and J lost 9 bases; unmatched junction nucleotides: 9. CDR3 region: CASQHSGGAREQFF. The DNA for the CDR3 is TGCGCCAGCCAACATAGCGGGGGGGCTCGTGAGCAGTTCTTC.